A single TCR beta chain is shown here with its context. The sample is drawn from a study of CD8+CD57+ T cells in acquired aplastic anemia. Genomic DNA acted as the template from which TCR beta VDJ combination and CDR3 sequence profiling were carried out. TCRdb passed the reads through MiXCR, listing each CDR3 protein once. This sample has just over 450,000 distinct CDR3 sequences; roughly 34% occur once, and the top ten carry under 0.95%. J lost 3 bases, V lost 7 bases, and 11 bases had no gene match. There are 17 residues in the CDR3. Germline V gives CDR1 LNHDA, CDR2 SQIVND (reference sequence). Flow cytometry had shown expanded CD8+CD57+ cells in the patients chosen for sequencing.

V usage is TRBV19 and J usage is TRBJ2-2, with TRBD1 matching 10 bases. Sequences were obtained from sorted CD4+, CD8+, or CD8+CD57+ T cells (not recorded which) from PBMCs. This TCR derives from a human donor with aplastic anemia. The CDR3 DNA follows: TGTGCCAGTAAGGGACAGGGGCCCCACCCTTACACCGGGGAGCTGTTTTTT. This codes for CASKGQGPHPYTGELFF.